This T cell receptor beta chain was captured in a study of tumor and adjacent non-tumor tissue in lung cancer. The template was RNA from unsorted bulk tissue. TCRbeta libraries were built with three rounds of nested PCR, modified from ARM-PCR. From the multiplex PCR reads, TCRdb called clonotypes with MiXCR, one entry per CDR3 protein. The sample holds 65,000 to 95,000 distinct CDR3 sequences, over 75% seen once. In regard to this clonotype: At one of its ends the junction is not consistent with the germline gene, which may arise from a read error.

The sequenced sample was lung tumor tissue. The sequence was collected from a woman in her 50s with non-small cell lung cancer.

CDR3 DNA: TGTGCCAGCGGTTACAACAGCTACAGTGAGCAGTTCTTC. This encodes CASGYNSYSEQFF. The rearrangement uses TRBV6-2 or TRBV6-3 and TRBJ2-1; no definite D call. The CDR3 contains 13 residues. Germline assignment: CDR1 MNHEY and CDR2 SVGEGT.